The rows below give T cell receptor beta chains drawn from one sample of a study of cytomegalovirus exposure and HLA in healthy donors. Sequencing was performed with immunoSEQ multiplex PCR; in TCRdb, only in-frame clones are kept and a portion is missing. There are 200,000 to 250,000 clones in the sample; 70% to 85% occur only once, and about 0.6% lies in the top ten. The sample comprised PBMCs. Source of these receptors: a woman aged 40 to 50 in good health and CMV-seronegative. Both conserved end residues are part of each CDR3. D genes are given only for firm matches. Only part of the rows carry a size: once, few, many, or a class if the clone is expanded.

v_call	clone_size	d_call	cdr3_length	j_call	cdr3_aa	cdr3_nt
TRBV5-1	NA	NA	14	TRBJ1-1	CASSLAGEYTEAFF	TGCGCCAGCAGCTTGGCCGGGGAGTACACTGAAGCTTTCTTT
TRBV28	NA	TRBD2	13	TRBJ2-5	CASSLITSGGPYF	TGTGCCAGCAGTTTAATTACTAGCGGGGGGCCATACTTC
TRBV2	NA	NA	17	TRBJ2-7	CASSVAVGGGLSYEQYF	TGTGCCAGCAGTGTTGCGGTAGGAGGTGGCCTCTCCTACGAGCAGTACTTC
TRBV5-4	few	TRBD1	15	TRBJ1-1	CASSLPQGTNTEAFF	TGTGCCAGCAGCTTACCACAGGGGACAAACACTGAAGCTTTCTTT
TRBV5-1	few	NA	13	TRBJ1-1	CASSLSPNTEAFF	TGCGCCAGCAGCTTAAGCCCGAACACTGAAGCTTTCTTT
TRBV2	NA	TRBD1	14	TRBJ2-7	CASLDRLDNYEQYF	TGTGCCAGCCTGGACAGGCTAGACAACTACGAGCAGTACTTC
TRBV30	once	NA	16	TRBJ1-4	CAWNPKRTTTNEKLFF	TGTGCCTGGAACCCTAAAAGGACAACAACTAATGAAAAACTGTTTTTT
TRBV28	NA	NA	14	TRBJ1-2	CASSSPRGLGGYTF	TGTGCCAGCAGTTCCCCCCGCGGGCTGGGTGGCTACACCTTC
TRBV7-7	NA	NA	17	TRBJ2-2	CASSPLNPGSGAGELFF	TGTGCTAGCAGCCCACTAAACCCCGGGTCCGGGGCCGGGGAGCTGTTTTTT
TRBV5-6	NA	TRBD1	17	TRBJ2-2	CASSLDGTAYVAGELFF	TGTGCCAGCAGCTTGGACGGGACAGCTTATGTAGCCGGGGAGCTGTTTTTT
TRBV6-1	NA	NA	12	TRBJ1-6	CASSRGNSPLHF	TGTGCCAGCAGTAGGGGGAATTCACCCCTCCACTTT